This T cell receptor (beta chain) was captured in a study of T cells after posttransplantation cyclophosphamide. TCRdb's table, derived via immunoSEQ multiplex PCR, lists solely in-frame clones and lacks some. The repertoire holds approximately 40,000 clones, with around 80% as singletons. Cyclophosphamide on days +3 and +4 followed busulfan-fludarabine conditioning and a marrow graft. The germline gives CDR1 WNHNN, CDR2 SYGVQD (reference sequence). This CDR3 has 14 residues. The V and J ends lost 6 bases and 2 bases, in that order; junction bases with no gene match: 7. Sequences were derived from CD4+ T cells sorted from blood, sampled approximately 1,900 days after a stem cell transplant with posttransplant cyclophosphamide. The receptor comes from a female patient aged 40 to 50 who received an allogeneic stem cell transplant from a related donor, was CMV-positive, and had no GVHD. Some of the T cells may derive from the graft donor. The chain links TRBV10-1 to TRBJ2-7; 7 nucleotides line up with TRBD2. As DNA, the CDR3 is TGCGCCAGCAGCTGCGGGGGTTCGGCCTACGAGCAGTACTTC. Encoded protein: CASSCGGSAYEQYF.